The 6 T cell receptor beta chains reported below all come from one sample, sequenced in a study of response to subunit inactivated influenza vaccine. MiXCR was run by TCRdb on the RT-PCR reads, yielding one entry per CDR3 protein. The table has just under 250,000 distinct CDR3 sequences, 12% seen once. The sample here was non-naive T cells sorted from PBMCs, taken approximately 15 days before vaccination. Receptors were obtained from a man between 50 and 59 years old who received an inactivated influenza vaccine.

This clonotype was observed many times. The CDR3 region has the DNA TGTGCCAGCAGTTTAGGGGGGGGAAGCAATCAGCCCCAGCATTTT. It specifies CASSLGGGSNQPQHF. The rearrangement links TRBV27 to TRBJ1-5; perhaps TRBD1 as D (5 bases). The length of the CDR3 is 15 residues. In germline, CDR1 is MNHEY, CDR2 SMNVEV (reference sequence). Trimming took 2 bases from V and 1 from J, leaving 9 bases between them.

The chain combines TRBV25-1 with TRBJ2-2; tentatively, D is TRBD2 (5 bases). The CDR3 has 17 residues. Germline V gene lookup returns CDR1 MGHDK and CDR2 SYGVNS. V lost 4 bases to trimming and J lost 0 bases, with 15 bases between them. CDR3 amino acids: CASSVHERTSNTGELFF. The CDR3 DNA reads as TGTGCCAGCAGTGTTCACGAGCGGACCTCGAACACCGGGGAGCTGTTTTTT.

This clonotype showed up just a few times. The chain carries TRBV20-1 and TRBJ2-5; D is perhaps TRBD1 (5 bases). This CDR3 comprises 13 residues. V gave up 8 bases and J gave up 5 bases, with 18 bases separating them. Germline CDR1 is DFQATT and CDR2 is SNEGSKA (reference sequence). The CDR3 nucleotides are TGCAGTAGCCAGAGCCTAGGGGTTGAGACCCAGTACTTC. The encoded protein is CSSQSLGVETQYF.

V is TRBV7-2 and J is TRBJ1-5; TRBD1 matches at 10 bases. V was pared by 4 bases and J by 1 base, with 1 base of the junction left unmatched. Germline V CDR1 and CDR2: SGHTA, FQGNSA. The CDR3 has 15 amino acids. The CDR3 loop is CASSWGQGSNQPQHF. Written as DNA, the CDR3 is TGTGCCAGCAGCTGGGGACAGGGGAGCAATCAGCCCCAGCATTTT. Variable domain in full (rest from reference TRBV7-2 and TRBJ1-5): GAGVSQSPSNKVTEKGKDVELRCDPISGHTALYWYRQSLGQGLEFLIYFQGNSAPDKSGLPSDRFSAERTGGSVSTLTIQRTQQEDSAVYLCASSWGQGSNQPQHFGDGTRLSIL.

This clonotype was counted many times. The chain uses TRBV6-2 or TRBV6-3 and TRBJ2-2; 9 bases fit TRBD2. V lost 8 bases and J lost 6; bases outside the gene matches: 1. Looked up from germline, CDR1 is MNHEY and CDR2 is SVGEGT. The CDR3 extends over 12 amino acids. CDR3 nucleotides: TGTGCCAGCGGACTAGCGCCCGGGGAGCTGTTTTTT. Translation: CASGLAPGELFF.

Many counts were recorded for this clonotype. At one of its ends the junction is not consistent with the germline gene, which may arise from a read error. J is TRBJ2-5 and V is TRBV20-1; TRBD1 is a possible D gene (6 bases). Looked up from germline, CDR1 is DFQATT and CDR2 is SNEGSKA (reference sequence). The CDR3 sequence is 14 residues long. CDR3 nucleotides: TGCAGTGCCCGTCGGCCCTTGGGACAAGGGACCCAGTACTTC. Encoded protein: CSARRPLGQGTQYF.